Listed below are T cell receptor beta chains from one sample, sequenced in a study of blood T cell repertoires in COVID-19. The method was immunoSEQ multiplex PCR; TCRdb's version includes in-frame clones alone and lacks a portion of them. The sample lists about 120,000 clones; more than 75% were seen once. Material for sequencing was peripheral blood. These receptors originate from a woman between 45 and 65 years old with acute or convalescent COVID-19. The CDR3 runs from the conserved cysteine through the conserved F or W. The D gene is left open where the match is weak. Size is stated for part of the rows, as once, few or many counts, or as a class when the clone is expanded.

TRBV10-3	NA	NA	TRBJ2-7	CAISDGGTVYEQYF	TGTGCCATCAGCGATGGAGGGACAGTCTACGAGCAGTACTTC
TRBV28	TRBD1	NA	TRBJ2-7	CASREQGAPGGEQYF	TGTGCCAGCAGGGAACAGGGGGCGCCCGGTGGCGAGCAGTACTTC
TRBV2	NA	NA	TRBJ2-1	CASSKDSYKNYEQFF	TGTGCCAGCAGTAAGGACTCGTACAAGAATTATGAGCAGTTCTTC
TRBV28	NA	NA	TRBJ1-2	CASSQGGNYGYTF	TGTGCCAGCAGTCAAGGGGGTAACTATGGCTACACCTTC
TRBV19	TRBD1	NA	TRBJ2-1	CASSMKAGGRSSYNEQFF	TGTGCCAGTAGTATGAAGGCAGGGGGCCGTAGCTCCTACAATGAGCAGTTCTTC
TRBV3-1/TRBV3-2	TRBD2	NA	TRBJ2-5	CASSQGGGQETQYF	TGTGCCAGCAGCCAAGGCGGGGGGCAAGAGACCCAGTACTTC
TRBV28	TRBD2	NA	TRBJ2-7	CASSLRGETYVQYF	TGTGCCAGCAGTTTGCGGGGGGAGACGTACGTGCAGTACTTC
TRBV5-1	TRBD1	few	TRBJ1-1	CASSSSGTGITEAFF	TGCGCCAGCAGCTCCTCCGGGACAGGGATTACTGAAGCTTTCTTT
TRBV7-2	NA	NA	TRBJ2-7	CASSLTRYEQYF	TGTGCCAGCAGCTTAACGCGTTACGAGCAGTACTTC
TRBV5-1	NA	NA	TRBJ2-2	CASSAILRGGTGELFF	TGCGCCAGCAGCGCCATCCTCCGGGGTGGGACCGGGGAGCTGTTTTTT
TRBV6-5	TRBD1	once	TRBJ2-1	CASSDSGQGAFF	TGTGCCAGCAGTGACTCGGGACAGGGGGCCTTCTTC
TRBV28	TRBD1	NA	TRBJ2-4	CASSSPGQGKGFAKNIQYF	TGTGCCAGCAGTTCCCCCGGACAGGGGAAGGGTTTTGCCAAAAACATTCAGTACTTC
TRBV5-8	NA	NA	TRBJ1-6	CASGPDAGFSLNSPLHF	TGTGCCAGCGGTCCGGATGCGGGGTTTTCATTGAATTCACCCCTCCACTTT
TRBV24-1	TRBD2	NA	TRBJ2-1	CATSDFLGGGREQFF	TGTGCCACCAGTGATTTTTTGGGGGGGGGTCGTGAGCAGTTCTTC
TRBV21-1	NA	NA	TRBJ1-1	CASGGRCTEAFF	TGTGCCAGCGGTGGGAGGTGCACTGAAGCTTTCTTT
TRBV2	NA	once	TRBJ2-1	CASRGGRSYNEQFF	TGTGCCAGCAGGGGGGGTAGGTCCTACAATGAGCAGTTCTTC
TRBV19	TRBD2	NA	TRBJ2-7	CASSQLAGAKRDEQYF	TGTGCCAGTAGTCAACTAGCGGGAGCTAAAAGGGACGAGCAGTACTTC
TRBV5-1	TRBD1	NA	TRBJ1-4	CASSSQGAHEKLFF	TGCGCCAGCAGCTCACAGGGGGCGCATGAAAAACTGTTTTTT
TRBV11-2	TRBD1	NA	TRBJ1-1	CASRLTGANTEAFF	TGTGCCAGCAGATTAACAGGGGCGAACACTGAAGCTTTCTTT
TRBV6-1	NA	NA	TRBJ1-5	CASSEGQSNQPQHF	TGTGCCAGCAGTGAAGGACAGTCTAATCAGCCCCAGCATTTT
TRBV10-3	NA	NA	TRBJ1-1	CAISESQDLNTEAFF	TGTGCCATCAGTGAATCCCAGGACTTGAACACTGAAGCTTTCTTT
TRBV5-1	TRBD2	NA	TRBJ2-3	CASSPSGIMDTQYF	TGCGCCAGCAGCCCTAGCGGCATCATGGATACGCAGTATTTT